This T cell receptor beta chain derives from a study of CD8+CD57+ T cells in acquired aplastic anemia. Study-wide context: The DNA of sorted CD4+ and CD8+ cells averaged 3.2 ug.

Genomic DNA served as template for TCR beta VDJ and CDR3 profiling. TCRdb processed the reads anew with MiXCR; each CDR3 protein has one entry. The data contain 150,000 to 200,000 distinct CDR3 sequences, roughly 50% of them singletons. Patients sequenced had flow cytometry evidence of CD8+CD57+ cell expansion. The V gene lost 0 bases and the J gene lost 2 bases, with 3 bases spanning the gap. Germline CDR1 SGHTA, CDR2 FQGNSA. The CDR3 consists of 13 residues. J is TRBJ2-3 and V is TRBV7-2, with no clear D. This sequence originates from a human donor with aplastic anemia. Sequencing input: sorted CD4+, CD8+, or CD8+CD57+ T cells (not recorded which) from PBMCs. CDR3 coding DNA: TGTGCCAGCAGCTTAGCGACCACAGATACGCAGTATTTT. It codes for CASSLATTDTQYF.